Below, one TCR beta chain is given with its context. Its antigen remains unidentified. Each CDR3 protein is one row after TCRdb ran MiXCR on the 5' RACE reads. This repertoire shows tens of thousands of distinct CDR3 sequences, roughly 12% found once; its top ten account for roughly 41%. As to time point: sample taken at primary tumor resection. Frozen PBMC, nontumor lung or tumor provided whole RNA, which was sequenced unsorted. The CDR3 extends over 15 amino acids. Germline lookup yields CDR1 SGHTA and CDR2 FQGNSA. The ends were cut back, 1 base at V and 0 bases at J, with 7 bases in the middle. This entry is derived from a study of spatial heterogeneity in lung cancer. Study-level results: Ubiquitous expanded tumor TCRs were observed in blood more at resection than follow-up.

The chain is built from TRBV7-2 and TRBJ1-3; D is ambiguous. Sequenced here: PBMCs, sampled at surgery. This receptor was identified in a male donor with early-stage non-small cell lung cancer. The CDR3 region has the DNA TGTGCCAGCAGCTTAGAAGGTTTCTCTGGAAACACCATATATTTT. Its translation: CASSLEGFSGNTIYF.